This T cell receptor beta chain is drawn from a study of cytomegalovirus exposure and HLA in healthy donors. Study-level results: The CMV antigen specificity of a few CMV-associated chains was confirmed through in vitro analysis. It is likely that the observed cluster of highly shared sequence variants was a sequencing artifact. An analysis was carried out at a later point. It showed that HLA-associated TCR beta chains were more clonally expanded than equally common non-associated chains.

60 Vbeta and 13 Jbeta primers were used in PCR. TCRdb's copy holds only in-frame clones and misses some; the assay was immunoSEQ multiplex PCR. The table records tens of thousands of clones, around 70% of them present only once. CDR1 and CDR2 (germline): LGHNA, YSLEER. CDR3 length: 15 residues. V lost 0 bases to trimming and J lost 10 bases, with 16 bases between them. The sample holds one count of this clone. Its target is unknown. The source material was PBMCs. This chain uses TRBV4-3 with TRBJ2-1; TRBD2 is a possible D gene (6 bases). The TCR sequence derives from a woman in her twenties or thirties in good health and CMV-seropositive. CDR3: CASSQEGTPESEQFF. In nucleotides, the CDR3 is TGCGCCAGCAGCCAAGAGGGGACTCCCGAATCAGAGCAGTTCTTC.